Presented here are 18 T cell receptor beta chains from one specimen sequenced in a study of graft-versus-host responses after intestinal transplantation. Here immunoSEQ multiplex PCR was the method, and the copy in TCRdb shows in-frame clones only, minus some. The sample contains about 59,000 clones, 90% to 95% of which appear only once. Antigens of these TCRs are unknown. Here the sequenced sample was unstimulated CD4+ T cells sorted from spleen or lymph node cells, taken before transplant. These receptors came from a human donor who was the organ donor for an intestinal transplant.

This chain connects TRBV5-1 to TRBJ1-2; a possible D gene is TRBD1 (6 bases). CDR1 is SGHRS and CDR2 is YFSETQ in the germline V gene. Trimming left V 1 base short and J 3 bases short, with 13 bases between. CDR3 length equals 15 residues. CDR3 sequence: CASSLRAGVDYGYTF. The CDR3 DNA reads TGCGCCAGCAGCTTGAGGGCAGGGGTTGACTATGGCTACACCTTC.

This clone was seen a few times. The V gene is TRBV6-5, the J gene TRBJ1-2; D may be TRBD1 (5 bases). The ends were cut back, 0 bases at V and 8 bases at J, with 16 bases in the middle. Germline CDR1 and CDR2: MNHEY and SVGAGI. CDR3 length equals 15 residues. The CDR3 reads CASSYSRRQMRGYTF. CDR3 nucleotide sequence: TGTGCCAGCAGTTACTCTAGGCGACAGATGCGGGGCTACACCTTC.

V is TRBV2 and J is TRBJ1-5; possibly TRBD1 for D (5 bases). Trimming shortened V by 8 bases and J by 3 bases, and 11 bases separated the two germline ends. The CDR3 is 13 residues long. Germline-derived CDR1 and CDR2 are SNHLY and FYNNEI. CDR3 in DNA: TGTGCCAGCGGGGCAGGGCCCAATCAGCCCCAGCATTTT. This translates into CASGAGPNQPQHF. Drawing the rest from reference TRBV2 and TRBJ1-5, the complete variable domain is EPEVTQTPSHQVTQMGQEVILRCVPISNHLYFYWYRQILGQKVEFLVSFYNNEISEKSEIFDDQFSVERPDGSNFTLKIRSTKLEDSAMYFCASGAGPNQPQHFGDGTRLSIL.

CDR3 residues: CASSLPGQGASPLHF. CDR3 sequence (DNA): TGTGCCAGCAGCTTACCGGGACAGGGGGCCTCACCCCTCCACTTT. The chain uses TRBV5-6 and TRBJ1-6, with 12 bases lining up with TRBD1. The CDR3 has 15 amino acids. The V gene's germline CDR1 is SGHDT and CDR2 YYEEEE. The J segment lost 10 bases and the V segment lost 2 bases, leaving 4 bases of the junction unmatched.

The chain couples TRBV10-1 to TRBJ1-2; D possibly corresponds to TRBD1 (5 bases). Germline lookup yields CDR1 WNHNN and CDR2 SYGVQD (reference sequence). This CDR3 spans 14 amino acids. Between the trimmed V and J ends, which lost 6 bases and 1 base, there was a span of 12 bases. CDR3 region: CASRGPTLNYGYTF. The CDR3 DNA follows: TGCGCCAGCAGGGGACCGACACTTAACTATGGCTACACCTTC.

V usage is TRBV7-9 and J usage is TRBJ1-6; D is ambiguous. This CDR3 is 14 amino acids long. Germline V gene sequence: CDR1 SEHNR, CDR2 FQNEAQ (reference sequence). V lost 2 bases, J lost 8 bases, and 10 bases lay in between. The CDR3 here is CASSLSRADSPLHF. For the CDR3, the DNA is TGTGCCAGCAGCTTAAGCCGAGCGGATTCACCCCTCCACTTT.

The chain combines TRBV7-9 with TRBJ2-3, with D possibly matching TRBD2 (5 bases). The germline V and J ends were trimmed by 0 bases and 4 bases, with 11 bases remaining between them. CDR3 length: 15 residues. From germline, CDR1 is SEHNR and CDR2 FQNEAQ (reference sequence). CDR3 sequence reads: CASSLASRAPDTQYF. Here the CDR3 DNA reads TGTGCCAGCAGCTTAGCGTCGCGGGCCCCAGATACGCAGTATTTT.

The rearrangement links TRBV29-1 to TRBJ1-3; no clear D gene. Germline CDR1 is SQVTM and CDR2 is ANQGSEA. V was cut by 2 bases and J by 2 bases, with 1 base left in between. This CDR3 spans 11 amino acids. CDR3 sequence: CSVETGNTIYF. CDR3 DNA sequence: TGCAGCGTTGAAACTGGAAACACCATATATTTT.

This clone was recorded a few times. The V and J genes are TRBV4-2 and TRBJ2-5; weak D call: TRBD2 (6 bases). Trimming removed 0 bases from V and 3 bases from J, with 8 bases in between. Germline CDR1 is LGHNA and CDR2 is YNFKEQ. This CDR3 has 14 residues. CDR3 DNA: TGTGCCAGCAGCCAAGAGACTAGAGAAGAGACCCAGTACTTC. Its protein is CASSQETREETQYF.

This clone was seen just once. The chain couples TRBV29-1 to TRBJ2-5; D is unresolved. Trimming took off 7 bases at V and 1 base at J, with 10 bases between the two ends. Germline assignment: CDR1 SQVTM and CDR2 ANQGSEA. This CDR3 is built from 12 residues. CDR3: CSAGRPQETQYF. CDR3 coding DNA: TGCAGCGCTGGACGGCCCCAAGAGACCCAGTACTTC.

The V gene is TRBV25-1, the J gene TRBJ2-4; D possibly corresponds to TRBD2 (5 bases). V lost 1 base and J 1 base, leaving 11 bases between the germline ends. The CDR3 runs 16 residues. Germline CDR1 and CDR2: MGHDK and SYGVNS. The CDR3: CASSESGLGAKNIQYF. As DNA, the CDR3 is TGTGCCAGCAGTGAATCGGGGTTGGGGGCCAAAAACATTCAGTACTTC.

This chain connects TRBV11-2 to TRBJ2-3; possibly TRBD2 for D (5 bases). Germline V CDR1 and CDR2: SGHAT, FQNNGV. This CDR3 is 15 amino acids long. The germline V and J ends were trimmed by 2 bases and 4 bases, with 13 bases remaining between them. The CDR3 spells CASSLSGVPADTQYF. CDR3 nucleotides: TGTGCCAGCAGCTTATCCGGGGTTCCAGCAGATACGCAGTATTTT.

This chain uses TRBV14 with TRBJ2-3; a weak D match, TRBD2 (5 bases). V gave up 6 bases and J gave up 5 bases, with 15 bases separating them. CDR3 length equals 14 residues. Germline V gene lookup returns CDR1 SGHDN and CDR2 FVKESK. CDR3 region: CASRSTGVLDTQYF. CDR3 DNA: TGTGCCAGCAGGTCAACCGGGGTTCTAGATACGCAGTATTTT.

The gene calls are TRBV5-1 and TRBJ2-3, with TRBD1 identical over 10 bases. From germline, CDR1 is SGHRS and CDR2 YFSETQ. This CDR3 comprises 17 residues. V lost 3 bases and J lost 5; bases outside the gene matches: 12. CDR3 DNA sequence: TGCGCCAGCAGCTCCCTCCTGTCCCGGGACAGGGGAGATACGCAGTATTTT. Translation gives CASSSLLSRDRGDTQYF.

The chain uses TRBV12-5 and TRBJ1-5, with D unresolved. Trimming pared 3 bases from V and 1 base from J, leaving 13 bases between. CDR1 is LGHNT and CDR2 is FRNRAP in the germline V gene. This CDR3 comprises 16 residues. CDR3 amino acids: CASGLLGMGSNQPQHF. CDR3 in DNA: TGTGCTAGTGGTTTATTGGGAATGGGAAGCAATCAGCCCCAGCATTTT.

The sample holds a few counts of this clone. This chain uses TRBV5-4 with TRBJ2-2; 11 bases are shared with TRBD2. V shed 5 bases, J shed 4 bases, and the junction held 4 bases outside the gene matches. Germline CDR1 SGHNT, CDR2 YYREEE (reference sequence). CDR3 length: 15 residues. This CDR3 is CASSFSGGGTGELFF. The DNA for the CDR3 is TGTGCCAGCAGTTTTAGCGGGGGGGGCACCGGGGAGCTGTTTTTT.

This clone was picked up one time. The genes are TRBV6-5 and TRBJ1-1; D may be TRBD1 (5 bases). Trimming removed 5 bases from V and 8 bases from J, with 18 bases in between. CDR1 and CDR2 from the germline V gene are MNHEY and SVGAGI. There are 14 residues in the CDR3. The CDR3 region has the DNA TGTGCCAGCAGTGAGGGCAGGGAGGAGAAGGAAGCTTTCTTT. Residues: CASSEGREEKEAFF.

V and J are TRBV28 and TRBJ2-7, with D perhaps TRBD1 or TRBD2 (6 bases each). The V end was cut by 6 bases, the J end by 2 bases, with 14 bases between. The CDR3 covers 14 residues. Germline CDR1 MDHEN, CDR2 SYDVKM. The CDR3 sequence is CASRVRGPPYEQYF. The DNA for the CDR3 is TGTGCCAGCAGAGTACGGGGGCCCCCCTACGAGCAGTACTTC.